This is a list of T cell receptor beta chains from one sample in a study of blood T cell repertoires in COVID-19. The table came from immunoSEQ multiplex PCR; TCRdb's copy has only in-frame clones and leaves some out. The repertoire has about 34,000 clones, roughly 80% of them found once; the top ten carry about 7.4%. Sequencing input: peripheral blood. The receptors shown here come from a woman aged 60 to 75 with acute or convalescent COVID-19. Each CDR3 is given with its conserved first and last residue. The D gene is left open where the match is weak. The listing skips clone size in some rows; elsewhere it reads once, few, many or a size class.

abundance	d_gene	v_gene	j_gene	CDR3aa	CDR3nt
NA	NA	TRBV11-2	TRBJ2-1	CASSLTLGVGRFYNEQFF	TGTGCCAGCAGCTTAACACTGGGAGTTGGACGGTTCTACAATGAGCAGTTCTTC
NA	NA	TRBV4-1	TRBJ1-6	CASSQDNEGSPLHF	TGCGCCAGCAGCCAAGACAACGAGGGTTCACCCCTCCACTTT
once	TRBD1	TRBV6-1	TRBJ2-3	CASSEEGTGVADTQYF	TGTGCCAGCAGTGAAGAGGGGACAGGGGTAGCAGATACGCAGTATTTT
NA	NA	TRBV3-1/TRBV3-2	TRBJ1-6	CASSPDRTYNSPLHF	TGTGCCAGCAGCCCCGACAGGACCTATAATTCACCCCTCCACTTT
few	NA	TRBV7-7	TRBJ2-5	CASSLGQKETQYF	TGTGCCAGCAGCTTAGGCCAGAAAGAGACCCAGTACTTC
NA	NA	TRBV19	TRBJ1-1	CASSRMNTEAFF	TGTGCCAGTAGTCGTATGAACACTGAAGCTTTCTTT
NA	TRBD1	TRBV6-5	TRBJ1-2	CASSYSGTGFSEGYTF	TGTGCCAGCAGTTACTCAGGGACAGGCTTCTCCGAAGGCTACACCTTC
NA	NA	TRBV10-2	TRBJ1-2	CASRNGTHRGYTF	TGCGCCAGCAGAAACGGGACACACCGGGGCTACACCTTC
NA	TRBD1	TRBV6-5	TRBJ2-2	CASREGQGYTGELFF	TGTGCCAGCAGGGAGGGACAGGGGTACACCGGGGAGCTGTTTTTT
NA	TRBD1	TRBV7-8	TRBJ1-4	CASSFGQGNEKLFF	TGTGCCAGCAGCTTCGGACAGGGGAATGAAAAACTGTTTTTT
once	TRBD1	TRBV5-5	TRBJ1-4	CASSPPPAGGFLDEKLFF	TGTGCCAGCAGCCCCCCTCCGGCAGGGGGGTTCCTAGATGAAAAACTGTTTTTT
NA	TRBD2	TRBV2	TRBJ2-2	CASSELAGGDPVFTGELFF	TGTGCCAGCAGTGAGCTAGCGGGGGGCGATCCCGTCTTCACCGGGGAGCTGTTTTTT
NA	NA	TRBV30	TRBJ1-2	CAWSVFQDYGYTF	TGTGCCTGGAGTGTCTTTCAGGACTATGGCTACACCTTC
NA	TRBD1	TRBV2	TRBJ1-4	CASSGTGGRGEKLFF	TGTGCCAGCAGCGGGACAGGGGGCCGGGGGGAAAAACTGTTTTTT
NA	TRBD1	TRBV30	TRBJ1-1	CAWSTGFTEAFF	TGTGCCTGGTCGACAGGGTTCACTGAAGCTTTCTTT
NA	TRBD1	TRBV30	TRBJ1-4	CACRGLYEKLFF	TGTGCCTGCAGGGGGTTGTATGAAAAACTGTTTTTT
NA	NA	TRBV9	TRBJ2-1	CASGVAPGGGHNEQFF	TGTGCCAGCGGCGTAGCCCCAGGTGGGGGCCACAATGAGCAGTTCTTC
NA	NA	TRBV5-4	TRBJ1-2	CASSLGPERGYTF	TGTGCCAGCAGCTTGGGACCGGAGAGGGGCTACACCTTC
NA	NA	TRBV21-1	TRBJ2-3	CASSKALERRGTGEWADTQYF	TGTGCCAGCAGCAAAGCGCTGGAGAGGCGGGGGACCGGGGAATGGGCAGATACGCAGTATTTT
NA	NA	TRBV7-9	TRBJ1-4	CASSLEQINEKLFF	TGTGCCAGCAGCTTAGAACAGATTAATGAAAAACTGTTTTTT
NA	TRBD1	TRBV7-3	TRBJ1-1	CASSSNRGQEAFF	TGTGCCAGCAGCTCCAACAGGGGACAGGAAGCTTTCTTT
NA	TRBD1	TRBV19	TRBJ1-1	CASRRDRSATEAFF	TGTGCCAGTCGCCGGGACAGATCGGCGACTGAAGCTTTCTTT
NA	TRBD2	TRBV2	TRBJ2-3	CASSSRTSGGTDTQYF	TGTGCCAGCAGTTCCAGGACTAGCGGGGGCACAGATACGCAGTATTTT
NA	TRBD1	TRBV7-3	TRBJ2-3	CASSPRGQGFWYF	TGTGCCAGCAGCCCCCGAGGACAGGGGTTTTGGTATTTT
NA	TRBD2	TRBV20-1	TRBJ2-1	CSASEASGPNNEQFF	TGCAGTGCTAGTGAGGCTAGCGGGCCTAACAATGAGCAGTTCTTC
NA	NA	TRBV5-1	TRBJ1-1	CASSPFEDTEAFF	TGCGCCAGCAGCCCCTTCGAGGACACTGAAGCTTTCTTT
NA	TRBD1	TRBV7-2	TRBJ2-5	CASSSWGQGNQETQYF	TGTGCCAGCAGCTCGTGGGGACAGGGGAACCAAGAGACCCAGTACTTC